Listed here is a single TCR beta chain. These data come from a study of Graves' ophthalmopathy and Graves' hyperthyroidism. As the template, RNA transcripts were used to amplify TCR beta CDR3 regions. Investigators did first-round RT-PCR with HTBI primers, then second-round multiplex PCR. TCRdb re-called the multiplex PCR reads through MiXCR, storing one row per CDR3 protein. The repertoire includes around 1.1 million distinct CDR3 sequences, 35% to 40% of them detected once, and over 8.5% sits in the top ten. Germline lookup yields CDR1 SQVTM and CDR2 ANQGSEA. The CDR3 sequence is 11 residues long. V lost 8 bases, J lost 8 bases, and 15 bases lay in between.

The source is an adult man with Graves' hyperthyroidism. Sequencing was performed on peripheral blood or thyroid tissue (not recorded which). The chain links TRBV29-1 to TRBJ1-2, with TRBD1 as a possible D gene (6 bases). The CDR3 DNA reads as TGCAGCACCTTGGGGGCTGGGGGCTACACCTTC. It translates to CSTLGAGGYTF.